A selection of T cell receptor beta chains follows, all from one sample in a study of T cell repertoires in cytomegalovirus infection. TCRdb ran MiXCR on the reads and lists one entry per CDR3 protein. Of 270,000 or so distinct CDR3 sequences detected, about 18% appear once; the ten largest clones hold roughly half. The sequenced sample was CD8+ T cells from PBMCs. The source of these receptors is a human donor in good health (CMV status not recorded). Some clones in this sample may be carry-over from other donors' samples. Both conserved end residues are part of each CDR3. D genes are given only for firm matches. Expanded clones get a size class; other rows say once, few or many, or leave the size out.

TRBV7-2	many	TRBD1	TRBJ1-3	TGTGCCAGCAGCTCCACCGGGACAGGTGATCTCTCTGGAAACACCATATATTTT	CASSSTGTGDLSGNTIYF
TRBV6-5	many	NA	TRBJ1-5	TGTGCCAGCAGTTACAGTCCCAATCAGCCCCAGCATTTT	CASSYSPNQPQHF
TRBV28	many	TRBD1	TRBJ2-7	TGTGCCAGCAGTTACCCCGTGGACAGGGGAACCTACGAGCAGTACTTC	CASSYPVDRGTYEQYF
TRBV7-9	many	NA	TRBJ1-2	TGTGCCAGCCCTGGAAGGGGTGGCTATGGCTACACCTTC	CASPGRGGYGYTF
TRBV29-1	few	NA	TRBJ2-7	TGCAGCGTTGCAACTAGTGGGGAGCAGTACTTC	CSVATSGEQYF
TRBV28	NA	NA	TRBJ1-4	TGTGCCAGCAGCGCGTTTGGGGAGGCCAGTAAAAAACTGTTTTTT	CASSAFGEASKKLFF
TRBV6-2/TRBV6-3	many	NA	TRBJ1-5	TGTGCCAGCAGACCCCAGGGAAATCAGCCCCAGCATTTT	CASRPQGNQPQHF
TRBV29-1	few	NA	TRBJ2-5	TGCAGCGTTCCCGGGACTCATCAAGAGACCCAGTACTTC	CSVPGTHQETQYF
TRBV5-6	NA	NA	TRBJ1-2	TGTGCCAGCAGCTTGGAGGGGCAGTGGAATGGCTACACCTTC	CASSLEGQWNGYTF
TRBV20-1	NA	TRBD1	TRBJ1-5	TGCAGTGCTCCCCGAGGGACAGGGGATCAGCCCCAGCATTTT	CSAPRGTGDQPQHF
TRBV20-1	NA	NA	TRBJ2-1	TGCAGTGCTAATAACCACTACAATGAGCAGTTCTTC	CSANNHYNEQFF
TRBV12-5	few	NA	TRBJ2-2	TGTGCTAGTGGTCCGATCTCCGGACCCAAAACCGGGGAGCTGTTTTTT	CASGPISGPKTGELFF
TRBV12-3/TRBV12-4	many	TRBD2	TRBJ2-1	TGTGCCAGCAGTCCCGGCCCTAGCGGGGGTAACCATGAGCAGTTCTTC	CASSPGPSGGNHEQFF
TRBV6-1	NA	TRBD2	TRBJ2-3	TGTGCCAGCAGCGAGCGGGGCTCAACAGATACGCAGTATTTT	CASSERGSTDTQYF
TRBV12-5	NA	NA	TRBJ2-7	TGTGCTAGTGGTTTGGGGGGCAGAACTGCCTCCTACGAGCAGTACTTC	CASGLGGRTASYEQYF
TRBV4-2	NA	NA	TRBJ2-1	TGTGCCAGCAGCCAAGCGTCACTGGCAAGCTCCTACAATGAGCAGTTCTTC	CASSQASLASSYNEQFF
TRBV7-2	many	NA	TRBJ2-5	TGTGCCAGCAGCTTACCCCGTCGGGGGGCGGATAAGGAGACCCAGTACTTC	CASSLPRRGADKETQYF
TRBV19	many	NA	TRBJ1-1	TGTGCCAGTAGTCCGGGCGGGTCGGACACTGAAGCTTTCTTT	CASSPGGSDTEAFF
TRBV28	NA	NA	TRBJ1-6	TGTGCCAGCAGTCTCTCCCTCCGGGAACCCCTCCACTTT	CASSLSLREPLHF
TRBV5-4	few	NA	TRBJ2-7	TGTGCCAGCAGCTTGGAAGGCGAGCAGTACTTC	CASSLEGEQYF
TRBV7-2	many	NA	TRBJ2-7	TGTGCCAGCAGCCTATTTCCGACAGGAGAAGGGGGTGGTAGCTACGAGCAGTACTTC	CASSLFPTGEGGGSYEQYF
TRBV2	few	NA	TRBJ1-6	TGTGCCAGCATGTTGGGATTTAATTCACCCCTCCACTTT	CASMLGFNSPLHF
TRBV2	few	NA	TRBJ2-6	TGTGCCAGCATCGAGACACGTTATGACTCTGGGGCCAACGTCCTGACTTTC	CASIETRYDSGANVLTF
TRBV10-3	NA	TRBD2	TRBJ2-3	TGTGCCATCAGTGACCAGCGGGGGGCCACAGATACGCAGTATTTT	CAISDQRGATDTQYF
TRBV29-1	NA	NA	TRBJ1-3	TGCAGCGTCCTAGAGGAAGGTTACTCTGGAAACACCATATATTTT	CSVLEEGYSGNTIYF
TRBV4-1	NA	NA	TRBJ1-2	TGCGCCAGCAGCCCCTCGGGAGCCTACTATGGCTACACCTTC	CASSPSGAYYGYTF
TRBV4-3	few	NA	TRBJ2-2	TGCGCCAGCAGCCAAGATCTTCCCTGGGGGGGCATCACCGGGGAGCTGTTTTTT	CASSQDLPWGGITGELFF
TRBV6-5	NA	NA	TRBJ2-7	TGTGCCAGCAGCCTTAGGTCAGGGGGGTACGAGCAGTACTTC	CASSLRSGGYEQYF